The 26 T cell receptor beta chains given below trace back to one sample, sequenced in a study of T-cell memory formation after mild COVID-19. Each CDR3 protein is one row after TCRdb ran MiXCR on the 5' RACE reads. The data show about 100,000 distinct CDR3 sequences, roughly 10% seen once. Specimen: PBMCs or a T cell subset sorted from them (not recorded which). The receptors come from a man younger than 35 who had mild COVID-19 (a few samples of this study predate the infection). Cell type and time point are not known.

V usage is TRBV4-2 and J usage is TRBJ2-5; 12 bases match TRBD2. The germline V gene has CDR1 LGHNA and CDR2 YNFKEQ. J gave up 5 bases and V 1 base, and 5 bases lay outside the gene matches. This CDR3 spans 16 amino acids. Written as DNA, the CDR3 is TGTGCCAGCAGCCAAGGACTAGCGGGGGACGTGGAGACCCAGTACTTC. Protein sequence: CASSQGLAGDVETQYF.

The table lists this clonotype with a few counts. The J gene is TRBJ2-1, the V gene TRBV3-1; D tentatively fits TRBD1 or TRBD2 (6 bases each). The germline V and J ends were trimmed by 4 bases and 6 bases, with 13 bases remaining between them. The CDR3 loop spans 14 amino acids. Germline loops: CDR1 LGHDT, CDR2 YNNKEL (reference sequence). Here the CDR3 reads CASSPAGGGNEQFF. For the CDR3, the DNA is TGTGCCAGCAGCCCCGCAGGAGGGGGCAATGAGCAGTTCTTC.

This chain joins TRBV4-1 and TRBJ2-7; possibly TRBD1 for D (6 bases). Germline CDR1 reads MGHRA; CDR2 reads YSYEKL. Deletions cut 3 bases from V and 3 bases from J, with 12 bases between. This CDR3 spans 14 amino acids. Written as DNA, the CDR3 is TGCGCCAGCAGCCAGGCCCCAGGGGACTACGAGCAGTACGTC. The encoded protein is CASSQAPGDYEQYV.

This clonotype has only a few counts. The chain is built from TRBV10-1 and TRBJ1-1; 7 bases agree with TRBD1. V lost 4 bases and J lost 5; bases outside the gene matches: 7. CDR3 length equals 14 residues. Germline V CDR1 and CDR2: WNHNN, SYGVQD (reference sequence). CDR3 sequence reads: CASSAEQGWTEAFF. The CDR3 DNA follows: TGCGCCAGCAGTGCGGAACAGGGGTGGACTGAAGCTTTCTTT.

The rearrangement joins TRBV18 to TRBJ1-2; D perhaps matches TRBD1 (6 bases). This CDR3 is built from 15 residues. Germline V gene data show CDR1 as KGHSH and CDR2 as LQKENI. Between the trimmed V and J ends, which lost 3 bases and 5 bases, there was a span of 16 bases. The CDR3 loop is CASSPEPTGHYGYTF. CDR3 nucleotide sequence: TGTGCCAGCTCACCCGAGCCAACAGGGCATTATGGCTACACCTTC.

This clonotype was seen a few times. The genes are TRBV7-8 and TRBJ2-1; D unclear. The CDR3 contains 12 residues. The V end lost 4 bases, the J end lost 5 bases, and 6 bases lay between the germline ends. CDR1 and CDR2 (germline): SGHVS, FQNEAQ. CDR3 in DNA: TGTGCCAGCAGCTCCTTTAACAATGAGCAGTTCTTC. It translates to CASSSFNNEQFF.

The genes are TRBV7-8 and TRBJ2-1; possibly TRBD1 or TRBD2 for D (5 bases each). The germline V gene encodes CDR1 SGHVS and CDR2 FQNEAQ. This CDR3 region has 15 residues. Trimming removed 4 bases at V and 2 bases at J, with 12 bases between. The DNA of the CDR3 is TGTGCCAGCAGCTCTCGGGACCATACCTACAATGAGCAGTTCTTC. Amino acids: CASSSRDHTYNEQFF.

The chain uses TRBV7-3 and TRBJ2-7; 7 bases match TRBD2. This CDR3 region has 15 residues. V was pared by 2 bases and J by 2 bases, with 6 bases of the junction left unmatched. Germline CDR1 and CDR2: SGHTA and FQGTGA. The chain's CDR3 is CASSLGLAETYEQYF. CDR3 nucleotide sequence: TGTGCCAGCAGCTTAGGGCTAGCGGAGACCTACGAGCAGTACTTC.

The J gene is TRBJ2-1, the V gene TRBV7-9; 8 nucleotides line up with TRBD2. V shed 5 bases, J shed 2 bases, and the junction held 5 bases outside the gene matches. Germline V CDR1 and CDR2: SEHNR, FQNEAQ (reference sequence). The length of the CDR3 is 15 residues. The CDR3 reads CASSDSGDPYNEQFF. CDR3 coding DNA: TGTGCCAGCAGCGATAGCGGGGACCCCTACAATGAGCAGTTCTTC.

The V call is TRBV6-9, the J call TRBJ2-3; D is unclear. Germline V gives CDR1 MNHGY, CDR2 SVAAGI. This CDR3 has 15 residues. The ends were cut back, 2 bases at V and 3 bases at J, with 12 bases in the middle. CDR3 nucleotide sequence: TGTGCCAGCAGTTATAAGTATCCAGCTACAGATACGCAGTATTTT. This encodes CASSYKYPATDTQYF.

The chain uses TRBV5-1 and TRBJ2-4; D possibly corresponds to TRBD1 (5 bases). The CDR3 spans 16 residues. V lost 4 bases and J 1 base, leaving 15 bases between the germline ends. Germline CDR1 and CDR2: SGHRS and YFSETQ. The CDR3 bases are TGCGCCAGCAGCCTAGACTCCTACAGGGCCAAAAACATTCAGTACTTC. Amino acid sequence: CASSLDSYRAKNIQYF.

This chain uses TRBV4-2 with TRBJ2-3; tentatively, D is TRBD2 (10 bases). V shed 3 bases and J shed 6 bases, with 31 bases lying between them. In germline, CDR1 is LGHNA, CDR2 YNFKEQ. This CDR3 is 20 amino acids long. CDR3 coding DNA: TGTGCCAGCAGCCAGCCACTTTTGGGACAGGGAACTAGCGGGGCTGATACGCAGTATTTT. This encodes CASSQPLLGQGTSGADTQYF.

This clonotype was recorded many times. The rearrangement joins TRBV24-1 to TRBJ2-2, with 10 bases that match TRBD1. The germline V gene has CDR1 KGHDR and CDR2 SFDVKD. The CDR3 totals 18 residues. Trimming cost V 1 base and J 6 bases; bases outside gene matches: 10. The CDR3 here is CATSDFPHTGTGAGELFF. The DNA of the CDR3 is TGTGCCACCAGTGATTTCCCGCATACCGGGACAGGGGCCGGGGAGCTGTTTTTT.

This clonotype has more than one count but fewer than ten. V gene TRBV3-1 combines with J gene TRBJ2-5; the match to TRBD2 covers 10 bases. The V gene's germline CDR1 is LGHDT and CDR2 YNNKEL (reference sequence). The CDR3 runs to 19 residues. V shed 2 bases and J 0 bases; nucleotides not matched to a gene: 12. The chain's CDR3 is CASSQYPLAGGGYQETQYF. CDR3 sequence (DNA): TGTGCCAGCAGCCAATACCCCTTAGCGGGGGGTGGGTACCAAGAGACCCAGTACTTC.

The genes are TRBV7-8 and TRBJ2-4, with unresolved D. This CDR3 has 18 residues. Per germline, CDR1 SGHVS and CDR2 FQNEAQ. The V gene lost 1 base and the J gene lost 0 bases, with 16 bases spanning the gap. CDR3 in DNA: TGTGCCAGCAGCTTAGTATACAGTCGAGTTCTAGCCAAAAACATTCAGTACTTC. This encodes CASSLVYSRVLAKNIQYF.

The chain carries TRBV6-6 and TRBJ1-1; D may be TRBD1 (5 bases). This CDR3 region has 15 residues. CDR1 is MNHNY and CDR2 is SVGAGI in the germline V gene (reference sequence). V was shortened by 6 bases and J by 4 bases, with 18 bases between the two germline ends. The CDR3 is CASSWGGEWPTEAFF. As DNA, the CDR3 is TGTGCCAGCAGCTGGGGAGGGGAGTGGCCCACTGAAGCTTTCTTT.

This clonotype was recorded at least ten times. This chain links TRBV27 with TRBJ2-1; 11 nucleotides align to TRBD2. The length of the CDR3 is 15 residues. Germline loops: CDR1 MNHEY, CDR2 SMNVEV (reference sequence). The V and J ends lost 6 bases and 7 bases, in that order; junction bases with no gene match: 8. This CDR3 reads CASSYASGGWNEQFF. The CDR3 nucleotides read TGTGCCAGCAGCTATGCTAGCGGGGGGTGGAATGAGCAGTTCTTC.

This clonotype was seen a few times. CDR3 in amino acids: CASSLGQSHSPLHF. CDR3 DNA: TGTGCCAGCAGTTTGGGACAGTCCCATTCACCCCTCCACTTT. The rearrangement joins TRBV12-3 or TRBV12-4 to TRBJ1-6; 7 nucleotides agree with TRBD1. The CDR3 has 14 amino acids. Trimming took 3 bases from V and 8 from J; bases not matched to a gene: 4.

This clonotype was picked up a small number of times. The rearrangement uses TRBV7-9 and TRBJ2-1; D is uncertain. The germline V gene encodes CDR1 SEHNR and CDR2 FQNEAQ (reference sequence). V was cut by 6 bases and J by 4 bases, with 19 bases left in between. This CDR3 is 16 amino acids long. As DNA, the CDR3 is TGTGCCAGCAGGCTAACAAGGTCCTCGGTATACAATGAGCAGTTCTTC. It translates to CASRLTRSSVYNEQFF.

The sample holds many counts of this clonotype. The rearrangement links TRBV7-9 to TRBJ1-5; a possible D gene is TRBD1 (5 bases). The CDR3 loop spans 13 amino acids. Germline-derived CDR1 and CDR2 are SEHNR and FQNEAQ (reference sequence). Trimming cost V 4 bases and J 4 bases, with 8 bases left between them. For the CDR3, the DNA is TGTGCCAGCAGCTCCGGGGGGAATCAGCCCCAGCATTTT. It codes for CASSSGGNQPQHF.

The sample holds a few counts of this clonotype. The chain carries TRBV3-2 and TRBJ2-7. TRBV3-2 is a recognized pseudogene. The CDR3 is 9 residues long. The CDR3, as DNA: TGTGCCAGCAGTAGGAGCCAGTACGTC. Encoded protein: CASSRSQYV.

CDR3 DNA: TGTGCCAGCAGCCCGACAGGGGGCAGAGAGACCCAGTACTTC. This codes for CASSPTGGRETQYF. The chain is built from TRBV6-2 or TRBV6-3 and TRBJ2-5; 10 bases agree with TRBD1. Germline assignment: CDR1 MNHEY and CDR2 SVGEGT. This CDR3 is built from 14 residues. Trimming took 6 bases from V and 4 from J; bases not matched to a gene: 5.

The genes are TRBV20-1 and TRBJ2-2; TRBD1 matches at 10 bases. Trimming cost V 6 bases and J 7 bases; bases outside gene matches: 5. Looked up from germline, CDR1 is DFQATT and CDR2 is SNEGSKA (reference sequence). The CDR3 length is 13 residues. The CDR3 bases are TGCAGTGCGCCGGGACAGGGGAACGGGGAGCTGTTTTTT. Translating it yields CSAPGQGNGELFF.

The V and J genes are TRBV5-1 and TRBJ1-6; 10 nucleotides agree with TRBD1. The trim removed 4 bases at V and 9 bases at J, leaving 4 bases unmatched. The germline CDR1 and CDR2 sequences are SGHRS and YFSETQ. CDR3 length: 14 residues. The CDR3 coding sequence is TGCGCCAGCAGCCCCGGGACAGGGGTTTCACCCCTCCACTTT. This codes for CASSPGTGVSPLHF.

A few counts support this clonotype. The V and J genes are TRBV7-9 and TRBJ1-2; D is unresolved. Looked up from germline, CDR1 is SEHNR and CDR2 is FQNEAQ (reference sequence). The CDR3 has 14 amino acids. The V end was cut by 8 bases, the J end by 4 bases, with 17 bases between. CDR3 DNA sequence: TGTGCCAGCGAGCCCCTCGAGACTCTCTATGGCTACACCTTC. It yields the protein CASEPLETLYGYTF.

This rearrangement joins TRBV9 to TRBJ2-1, with 9 nucleotides matching TRBD2. CDR1 SGDLS and CDR2 YYNGEE come from the germline V gene. This CDR3 comprises 13 residues. With 6 bases clipped from V and 7 bases from J, the junction kept 5 bases outside the gene matches. CDR3 nucleotides: TGTGCCAGCAATACAGCGGGGGGAAATGAGCAGTTCTTC. Its protein is CASNTAGGNEQFF.